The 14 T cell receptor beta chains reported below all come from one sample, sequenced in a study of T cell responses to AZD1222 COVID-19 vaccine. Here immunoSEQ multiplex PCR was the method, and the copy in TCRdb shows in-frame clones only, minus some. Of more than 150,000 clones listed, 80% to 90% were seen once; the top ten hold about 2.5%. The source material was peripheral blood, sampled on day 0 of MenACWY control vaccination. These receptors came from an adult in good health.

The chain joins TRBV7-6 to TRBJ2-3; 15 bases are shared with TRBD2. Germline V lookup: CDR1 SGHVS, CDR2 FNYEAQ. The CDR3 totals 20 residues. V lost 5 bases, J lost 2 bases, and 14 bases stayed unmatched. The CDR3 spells CASSRTAWTSGGANTDTQYF. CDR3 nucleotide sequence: TGTGCCAGCAGCCGCACAGCATGGACTAGCGGGGGGGCGAACACAGATACGCAGTATTTT.

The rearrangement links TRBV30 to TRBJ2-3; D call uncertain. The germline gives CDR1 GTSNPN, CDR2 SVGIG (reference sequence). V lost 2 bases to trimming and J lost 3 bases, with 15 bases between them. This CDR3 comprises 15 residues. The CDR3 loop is CAWSTAQIRTDTQYF. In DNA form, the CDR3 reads TGTGCCTGGAGTACCGCCCAGATAAGGACAGATACGCAGTATTTT.

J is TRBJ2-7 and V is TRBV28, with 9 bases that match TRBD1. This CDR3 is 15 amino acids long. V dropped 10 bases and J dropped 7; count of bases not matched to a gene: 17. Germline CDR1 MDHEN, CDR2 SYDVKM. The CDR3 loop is CATKSRDRESGEQYF. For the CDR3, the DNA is TGTGCCACCAAGTCCCGGGACAGGGAGTCGGGAGAGCAGTACTTC.

Here the CDR3 reads CASSPVAGDVDTQYF. The CDR3 DNA reads as TGTGCCAGCAGCCCCGTAGCGGGAGATGTAGATACGCAGTATTTT. This chain joins TRBV6-6 and TRBJ2-3, with 9 positions matching TRBD2. There are 15 residues in the CDR3. CDR1 and CDR2 from the germline V gene are MNHNY and SVGAGI (reference sequence). With 6 bases clipped from V and 5 bases from J, the junction kept 9 bases outside the gene matches.

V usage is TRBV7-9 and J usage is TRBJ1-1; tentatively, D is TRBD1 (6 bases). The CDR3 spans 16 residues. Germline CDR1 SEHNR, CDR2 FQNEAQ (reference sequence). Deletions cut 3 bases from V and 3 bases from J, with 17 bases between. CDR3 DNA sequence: TGTGCCAGCAGCTTCGACAGGACCCACGGGGACACTGAAGCTTTCTTT. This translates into CASSFDRTHGDTEAFF.

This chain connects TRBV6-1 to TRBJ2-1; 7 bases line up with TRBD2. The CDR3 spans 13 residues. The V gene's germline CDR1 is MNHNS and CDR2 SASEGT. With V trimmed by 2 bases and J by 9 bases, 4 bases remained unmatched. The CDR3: CASSELSGTEQFF. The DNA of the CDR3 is TGTGCCAGCAGTGAACTGAGCGGGACTGAGCAGTTCTTC.

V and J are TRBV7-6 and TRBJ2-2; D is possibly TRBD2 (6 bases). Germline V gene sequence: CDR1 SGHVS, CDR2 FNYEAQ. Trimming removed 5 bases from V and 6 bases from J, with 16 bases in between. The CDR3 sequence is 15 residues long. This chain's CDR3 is CASSPRPAGSGELFF. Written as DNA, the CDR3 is TGTGCCAGCAGCCCCCGCCCGGCGGGGTCCGGGGAGCTGTTTTTT. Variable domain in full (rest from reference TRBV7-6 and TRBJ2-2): GAGVSQSPRYKVTKRGQDVALRCDPISGHVSLYWYRQALGQGPEFLTYFNYEAQQDKSGLPNDRFSAERPEGSISTLTIQRTEQRDSAMYRCASSPRPAGSGELFFGEGSRLTVL.

CDR3 nucleotides: TGCGCCAGCAGCCAAGAGACAGGGCAGTATGGCTACACCTTC. Translation: CASSQETGQYGYTF. The V and J genes are TRBV4-1 and TRBJ1-2, with 7 bases that match TRBD1. The CDR3 totals 14 residues. Germline loops: CDR1 MGHRA, CDR2 YSYEKL. With V trimmed by 0 bases and J by 5 bases, 3 bases remained unmatched.

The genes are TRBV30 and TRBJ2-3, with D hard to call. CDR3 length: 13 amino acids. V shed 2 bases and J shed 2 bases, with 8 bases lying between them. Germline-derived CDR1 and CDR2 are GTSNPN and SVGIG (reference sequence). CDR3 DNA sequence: TGTGCCTGGAGTCTTCAGGCCACAGATACGCAGTATTTT. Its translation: CAWSLQATDTQYF.

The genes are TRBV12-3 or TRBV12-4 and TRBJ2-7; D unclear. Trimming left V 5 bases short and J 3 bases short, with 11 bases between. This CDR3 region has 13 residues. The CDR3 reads CASSTVNGYEQYF. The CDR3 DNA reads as TGTGCCAGCAGTACCGTAAATGGCTACGAGCAGTACTTC.

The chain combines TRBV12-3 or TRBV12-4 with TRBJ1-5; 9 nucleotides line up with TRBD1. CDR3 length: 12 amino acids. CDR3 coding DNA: TGTGCGTCCGGACAGGGGAATCAGCCCCAGCATTTT. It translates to CASGQGNQPQHF.

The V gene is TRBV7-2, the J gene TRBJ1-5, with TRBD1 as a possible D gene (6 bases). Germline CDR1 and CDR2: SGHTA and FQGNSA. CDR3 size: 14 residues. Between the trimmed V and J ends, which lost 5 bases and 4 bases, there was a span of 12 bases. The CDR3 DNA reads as TGTGCCAGCAGCGACAGGTGGGGGAATCAGCCCCAGCATTTT. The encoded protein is CASSDRWGNQPQHF.

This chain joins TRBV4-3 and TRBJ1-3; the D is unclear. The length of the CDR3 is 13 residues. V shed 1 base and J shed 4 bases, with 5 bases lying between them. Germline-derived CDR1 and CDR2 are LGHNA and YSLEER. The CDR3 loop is CASSQGGGNTIYF. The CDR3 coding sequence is TGCGCCAGCAGCCAAGGAGGCGGAAACACCATATATTTT.

As DNA, the CDR3 is TGTGCCAGCAGACCCCCTCCGGGACAGTCATCCTACGAGCAGTACTTC. Its protein product is CASRPPPGQSSYEQYF. The chain employs TRBV27 and TRBJ2-7; 7 nucleotides align to TRBD1. The CDR3 is made up of 16 amino acids. Germline trimming cut 6 bases from V and 1 base from J; bases unmatched to any gene: 12. Per germline, CDR1 MNHEY and CDR2 SMNVEV (reference sequence).